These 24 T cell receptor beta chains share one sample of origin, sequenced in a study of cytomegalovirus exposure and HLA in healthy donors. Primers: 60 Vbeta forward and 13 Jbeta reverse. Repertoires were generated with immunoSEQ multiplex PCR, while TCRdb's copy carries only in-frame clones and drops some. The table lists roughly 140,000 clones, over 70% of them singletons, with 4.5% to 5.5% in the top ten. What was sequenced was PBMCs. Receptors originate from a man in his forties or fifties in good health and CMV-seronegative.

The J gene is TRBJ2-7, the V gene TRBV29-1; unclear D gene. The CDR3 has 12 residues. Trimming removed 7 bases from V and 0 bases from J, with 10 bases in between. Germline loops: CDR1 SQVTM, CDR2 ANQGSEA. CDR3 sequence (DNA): TGCAGCGCCCTAGGAGCCTCCTACGAGCAGTACTTC. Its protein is CSALGASYEQYF.

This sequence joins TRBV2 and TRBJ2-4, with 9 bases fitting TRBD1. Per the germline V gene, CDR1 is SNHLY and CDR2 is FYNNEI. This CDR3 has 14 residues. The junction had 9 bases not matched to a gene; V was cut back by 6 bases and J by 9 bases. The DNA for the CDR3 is TGTGCCAGCAGCCTCCCGACAGGGGGGGTCATTCAGTACTTC. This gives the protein CASSLPTGGVIQYF.

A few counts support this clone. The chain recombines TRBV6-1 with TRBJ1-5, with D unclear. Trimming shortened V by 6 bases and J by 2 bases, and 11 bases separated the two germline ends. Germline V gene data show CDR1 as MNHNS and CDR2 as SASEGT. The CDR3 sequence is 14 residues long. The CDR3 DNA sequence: TGTGCCAGCAGGGACTACACCGGCAATCAGCCCCAGCATTTT. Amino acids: CASRDYTGNQPQHF.

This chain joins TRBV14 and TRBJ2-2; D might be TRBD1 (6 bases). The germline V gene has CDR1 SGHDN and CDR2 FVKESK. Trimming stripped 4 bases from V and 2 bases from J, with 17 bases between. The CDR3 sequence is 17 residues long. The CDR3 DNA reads TGTGCCAGCAGCCCAATGATCGACAGGCGAAACACCGGGGAGCTGTTTTTT. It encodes CASSPMIDRRNTGELFF.

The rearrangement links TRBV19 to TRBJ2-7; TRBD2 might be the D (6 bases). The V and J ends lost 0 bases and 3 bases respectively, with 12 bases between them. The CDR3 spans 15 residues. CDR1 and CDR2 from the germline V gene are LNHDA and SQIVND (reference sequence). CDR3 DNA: TGTGCCAGTAGTATAGAGGGGACTGAGGTCTACGAGCAGTACTTC. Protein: CASSIEGTEVYEQYF.

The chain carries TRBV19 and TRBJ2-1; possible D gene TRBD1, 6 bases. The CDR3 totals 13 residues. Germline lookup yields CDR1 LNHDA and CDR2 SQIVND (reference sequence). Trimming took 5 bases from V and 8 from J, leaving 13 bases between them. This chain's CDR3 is CASSVQGQDEQFF. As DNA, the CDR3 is TGTGCCAGTAGTGTACAGGGTCAGGATGAGCAGTTCTTC.

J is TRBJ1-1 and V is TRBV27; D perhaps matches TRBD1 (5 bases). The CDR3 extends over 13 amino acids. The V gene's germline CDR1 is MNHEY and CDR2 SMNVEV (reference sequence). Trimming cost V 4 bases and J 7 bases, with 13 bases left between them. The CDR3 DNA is TGTGCCAGCAGTTGGGCTTTGGGGGGTGAAGCTTTCTTT. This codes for CASSWALGGEAFF.

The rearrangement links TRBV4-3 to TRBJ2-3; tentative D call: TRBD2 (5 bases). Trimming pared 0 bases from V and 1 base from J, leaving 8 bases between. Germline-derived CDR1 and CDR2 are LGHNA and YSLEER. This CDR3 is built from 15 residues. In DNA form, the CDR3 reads TGCGCCAGCAGCCAAGATACTAGGGGCACAGATACGCAGTATTTT. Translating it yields CASSQDTRGTDTQYF.

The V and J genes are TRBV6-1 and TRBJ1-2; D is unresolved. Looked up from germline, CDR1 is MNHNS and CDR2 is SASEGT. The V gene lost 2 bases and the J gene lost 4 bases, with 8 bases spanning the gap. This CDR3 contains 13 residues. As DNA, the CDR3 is TGTGCCAGCAGTGAAAGCACAGTCTATGGCTACACCTTC. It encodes CASSESTVYGYTF.

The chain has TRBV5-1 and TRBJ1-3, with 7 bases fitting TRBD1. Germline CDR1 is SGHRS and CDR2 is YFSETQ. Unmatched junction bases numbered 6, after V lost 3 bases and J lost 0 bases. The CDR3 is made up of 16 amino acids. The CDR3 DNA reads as TGCGCCAGCAGCTACTACGGGACAGACTCTGGAAACACCATATATTTT. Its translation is CASSYYGTDSGNTIYF.

Here the CDR3 reads CASSQDSSNQPQHF. The CDR3 region has the DNA TGTGCCAGCAGCCAAGACAGTAGCAATCAGCCCCAGCATTTT. The chain is built from TRBV4-2 and TRBJ1-5, with D unclear. CDR1 LGHNA and CDR2 YNFKEQ come from the germline V gene. The length of the CDR3 is 14 residues. V shed 0 bases and J shed 0 bases, with 3 bases lying between them.

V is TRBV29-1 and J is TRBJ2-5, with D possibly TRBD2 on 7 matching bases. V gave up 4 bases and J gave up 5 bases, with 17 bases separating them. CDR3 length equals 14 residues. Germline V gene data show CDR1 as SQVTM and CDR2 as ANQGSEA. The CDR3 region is CSVGGGVLRETQYF. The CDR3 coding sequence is TGCAGCGTTGGAGGGGGGGTCCTGAGGGAGACCCAGTACTTC.

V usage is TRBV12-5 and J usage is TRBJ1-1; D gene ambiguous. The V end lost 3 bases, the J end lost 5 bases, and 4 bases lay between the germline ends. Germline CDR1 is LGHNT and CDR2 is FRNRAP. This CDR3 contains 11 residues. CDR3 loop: CASGFYTEAFF. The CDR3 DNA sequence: TGTGCTAGTGGTTTTTATACTGAAGCTTTCTTT. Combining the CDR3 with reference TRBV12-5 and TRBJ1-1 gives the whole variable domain DARVTQTPRHKVTEMGQEVTMRCQPILGHNTVFWYRQTMMQGLELLAYFRNRAPLDDSGMPKDRFSAEMPDATLATLKIQPSEPRDSAVYFCASGFYTEAFFGQGTRLTVV.

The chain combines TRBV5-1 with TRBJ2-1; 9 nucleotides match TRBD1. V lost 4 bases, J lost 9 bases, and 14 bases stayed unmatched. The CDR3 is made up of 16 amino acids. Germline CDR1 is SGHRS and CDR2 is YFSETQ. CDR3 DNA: TGCGCCAGCAGCCCACGGACAGGGGAAAGGGGTGGTGAGCAGTTCTTC. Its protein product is CASSPRTGERGGEQFF.

The CDR3 coding sequence is TGTGCCAGCAGCTTGGACGGTACAGATACGCAGTATTTT. It yields the protein CASSLDGTDTQYF. The rearrangement links TRBV5-4 to TRBJ2-3; D unclear. CDR3 length: 13 amino acids. In germline, CDR1 is SGHNT, CDR2 YYREEE (reference sequence). V was clipped by 0 bases and J by 3 bases, with 5 bases between them. Based on the CDR3 plus reference TRBV5-4 and TRBJ2-3, the full variable domain is ETGVTQSPTHLIKTRGQQVTLRCSSQSGHNTVSWYQQALGQGPQFIFQYYREEENGRGNFPPRFSGLQFPNYSSELNVNALELDDSALYLCASSLDGTDTQYFGPGTRLTVL.

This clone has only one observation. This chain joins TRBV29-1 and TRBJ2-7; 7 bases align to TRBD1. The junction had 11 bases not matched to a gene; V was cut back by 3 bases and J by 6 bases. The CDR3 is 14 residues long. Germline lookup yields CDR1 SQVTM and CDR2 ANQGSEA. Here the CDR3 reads CSVELNDRAAEQYF. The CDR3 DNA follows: TGCAGCGTTGAGTTGAACGACAGGGCGGCCGAGCAGTACTTC.

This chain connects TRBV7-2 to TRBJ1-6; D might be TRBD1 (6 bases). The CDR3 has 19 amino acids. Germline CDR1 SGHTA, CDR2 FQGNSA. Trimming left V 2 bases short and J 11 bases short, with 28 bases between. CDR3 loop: CASSLNRVGRVGEMAPLHF. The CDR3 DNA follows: TGTGCCAGCAGCTTAAACAGGGTCGGGCGAGTTGGGGAAATGGCACCCCTCCACTTT.

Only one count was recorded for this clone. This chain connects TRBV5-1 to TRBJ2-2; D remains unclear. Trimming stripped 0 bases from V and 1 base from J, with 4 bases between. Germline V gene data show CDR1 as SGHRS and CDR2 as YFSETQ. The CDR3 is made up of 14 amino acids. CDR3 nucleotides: TGCGCCAGCAGCTTGGCGGGGAACACCGGGGAGCTGTTTTTT. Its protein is CASSLAGNTGELFF.

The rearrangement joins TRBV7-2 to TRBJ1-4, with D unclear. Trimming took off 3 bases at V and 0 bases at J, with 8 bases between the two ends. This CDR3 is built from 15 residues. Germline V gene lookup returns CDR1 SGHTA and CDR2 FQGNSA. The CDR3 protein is CASSLDGTTNEKLFF. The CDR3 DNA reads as TGTGCCAGCAGCTTGGACGGGACAACTAATGAAAAACTGTTTTTT.

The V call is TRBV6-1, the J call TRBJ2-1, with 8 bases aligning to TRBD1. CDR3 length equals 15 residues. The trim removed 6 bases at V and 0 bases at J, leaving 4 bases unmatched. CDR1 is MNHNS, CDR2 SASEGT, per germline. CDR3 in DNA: TGTGCCAGCAGGAGAGACAGGGGCTCCTACAATGAGCAGTTCTTC. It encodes CASRRDRGSYNEQFF.

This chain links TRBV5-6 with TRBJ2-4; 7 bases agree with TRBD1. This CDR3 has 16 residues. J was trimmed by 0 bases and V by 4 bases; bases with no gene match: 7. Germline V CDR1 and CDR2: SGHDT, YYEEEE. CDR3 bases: TGTGCCAGCAGCATTTTCACAGGGGTAGCCAAAAACATTCAGTACTTC. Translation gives CASSIFTGVAKNIQYF.

CDR3: CASRQGGDTGELFF. DNA of the CDR3: TGTGCCAGCAGGCAGGGGGGAGACACCGGGGAGCTGTTTTTT. The chain uses TRBV7-6 and TRBJ2-2, with D possibly being TRBD1 (7 bases). The CDR3 has 14 residues. V lost 6 bases and J 3 bases, leaving 11 bases between the germline ends. Germline V CDR1 and CDR2: SGHVS, FNYEAQ.

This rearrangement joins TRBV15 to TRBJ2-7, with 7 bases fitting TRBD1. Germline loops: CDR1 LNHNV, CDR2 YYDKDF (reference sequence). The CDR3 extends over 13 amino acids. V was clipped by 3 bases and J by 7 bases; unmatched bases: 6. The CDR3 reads CATSRKGAREQYF. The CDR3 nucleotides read TGTGCCACCAGCAGGAAGGGGGCGCGGGAGCAGTACTTC. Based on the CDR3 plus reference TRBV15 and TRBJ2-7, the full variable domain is DAMVIQNPRYQVTQFGKPVTLSCSQTLNHNVMYWYQQKSSQAPKLLFHYYDKDFNNEADTPDNFQSRRPNTSFCFLDIRSPGLGDTAMYLCATSRKGAREQYFGPGTRLTVT.

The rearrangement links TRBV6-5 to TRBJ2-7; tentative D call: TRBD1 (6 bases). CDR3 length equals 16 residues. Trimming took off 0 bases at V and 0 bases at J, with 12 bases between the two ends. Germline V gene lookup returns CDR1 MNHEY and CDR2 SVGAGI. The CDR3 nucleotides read TGTGCCAGCAGTTACTCAATCGACAGGCTCTCCTACGAGCAGTACTTC. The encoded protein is CASSYSIDRLSYEQYF.